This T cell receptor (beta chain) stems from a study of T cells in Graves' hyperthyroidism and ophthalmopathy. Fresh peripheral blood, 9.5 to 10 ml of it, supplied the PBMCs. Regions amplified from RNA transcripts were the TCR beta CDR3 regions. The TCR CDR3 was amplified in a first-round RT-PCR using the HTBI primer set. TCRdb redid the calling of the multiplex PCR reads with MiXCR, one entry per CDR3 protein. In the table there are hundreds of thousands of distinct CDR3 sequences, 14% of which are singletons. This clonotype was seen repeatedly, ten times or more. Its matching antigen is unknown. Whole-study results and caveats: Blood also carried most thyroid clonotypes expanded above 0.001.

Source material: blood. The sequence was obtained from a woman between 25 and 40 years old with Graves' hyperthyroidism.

CDR3 sequence reads: CASSSRTSGGQETQYF. The CDR3 DNA reads as TGTGCCAGCAGCTCTAGGACTAGCGGGGGGCAAGAGACCCAGTACTTC. This chain links TRBV3-1 with TRBJ2-5; 14 nucleotides agree with TRBD2. Trimming removed 5 bases from V and 2 bases from J; junction bases left unmatched: 4. Looked up from germline, CDR1 is LGHDT and CDR2 is YNNKEL (reference sequence). This CDR3 has 16 residues.